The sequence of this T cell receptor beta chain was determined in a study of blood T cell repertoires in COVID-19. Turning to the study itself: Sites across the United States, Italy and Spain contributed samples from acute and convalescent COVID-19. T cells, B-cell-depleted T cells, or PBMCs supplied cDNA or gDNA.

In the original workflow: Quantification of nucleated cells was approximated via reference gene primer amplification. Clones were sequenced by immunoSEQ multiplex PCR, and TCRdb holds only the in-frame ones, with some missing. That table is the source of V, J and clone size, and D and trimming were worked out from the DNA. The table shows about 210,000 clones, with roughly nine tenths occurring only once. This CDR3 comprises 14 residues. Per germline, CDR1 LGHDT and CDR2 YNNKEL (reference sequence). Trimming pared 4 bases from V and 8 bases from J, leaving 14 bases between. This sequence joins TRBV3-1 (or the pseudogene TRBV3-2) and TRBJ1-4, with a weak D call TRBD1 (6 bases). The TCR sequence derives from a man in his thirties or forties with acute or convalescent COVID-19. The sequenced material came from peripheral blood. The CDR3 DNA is TGTGCCAGCAGCCCCGGCGGGGGGCTAGAAAAACTGTTTTTT. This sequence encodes CASSPGGGLEKLFF.